This T cell receptor beta chain derives from a study of shared clonotypes between healthy human individuals (dated by TCRdb to 2019 to 2021). As for the study more broadly: Two women and a few men aged 18 to 49 years were included in the cohort. For each donor, CD4 naive and CD4 memory were each given three plates, CD8 naive was given two plates, and CD8 memory was given one plate. The study deeply sequenced blood TCR repertoires of several healthy adults to estimate repertoire size and the extent of clonotype sharing between individuals. Libraries were prepared and TCR repertoires were sequenced by different laboratories using diverse techniques, in order to increase sequencing depth and limit assay-specific biases. Between about 0.8 and 9 billion PBMCs per donor were obtained by leukapheresis.

Donors were healthy HIV-negative adults with no recently reported acute infections or vaccinations. Every donor was a Caucasian adult residing in Nashville, Tennessee, USA. CD4+ T cells were enriched by magnetic negative selection; naive cells were then positively selected on CD45RA, and the negative fraction formed the memory subset. Blood was obtained by leukapheresis, after which PBMCs were separated by Ficoll-Histopaque density gradient centrifugation and cryopreserved in liquid nitrogen vapor phase. Analytical flow cytometry was used to check the purity and quantity of each magnetically sorted T cell population. Genomic DNA was isolated from every sorted fraction and measured by UV absorbance on a Nanodrop 2000c. Points the paper makes about the study in general: Because the study included only a small number of donors, the genetic and exposure-history diversity represented was limited. Estimated clonotype richness was generally larger for naive than for memory subsets. Compared with non-shared clonotypes, clonotypes shared by all four sorted-subset donors had higher generation probabilities. Based on pairwise subsampling, the degree of clonotype sharing among donors was expected to be affected by sequencing depth. Roughly 5% of naive CD4, 3.5% of naive CD8, roughly 2.4% of memory CD4, and more than 0.35% of memory CD8 clonotypes were shared across a few donors. Rarefaction of sorted-subset datasets indicated incomplete sequencing despite the large sequencing depth. Sampling was restricted to blood, and TCR repertoires in tissues likely differ from the TCR repertoires found in blood.

As for this clone: This receptor's antigen is unknown. No qualities accompany the bases; no much larger clone lies one base away.

TCR CDR3 regions were amplified from genomic DNA by multiplex PCR using the deep immunoSEQ assay. Genomic DNA extracted from each cell subset was distributed evenly over all wells of several immunoSEQ 96-well plates, and each plate served as one replicate. For sorted subsets, around 200 ng genomic DNA, equal to 25,000 to 35,000 T cell genomes, was loaded into each replicate PCR. Purified libraries were quantified with a Qubit 3.0 fluorometer, sized on a Bioanalyzer 2100, and re-quantified with the KAPA Library Quantification kit. Every immunoSEQ 96-well plate was sequenced on a separate single-read 150-cycle Illumina NextSeq 550 flow cell. The authors' pipeline ran thus. Because the immunoSEQ output included only junctional sequences and no quality scores, the filtering could not be the same as the filtering used for full-length reads. To assign V/J genes and CDR3, sequences were annotated using PyIR, a Python wrapper for IgBLAST v1.9, with IMGT germline references. Any read was removed if the V/J assignment was weak (E-value above 1e-6), the CDR3 was missing, or the read contained stop codons, out-of-frame junctions, or ambiguous translated residues. A V3J clonotype was defined by an identical inferred V gene, J gene, and CDR3 amino acid sequence. To compute the percentage overlap between repertoires, the number of shared unique clonotypes was divided by the size of the smaller repertoire. Three approaches were used to assess repertoire richness: RTK rarefaction, the Chao1 estimator, and Recon v2.1 estimates of unobserved clonotypes. Generation probabilities were computed with OLGA for all TCRbeta clonotypes obtained by the gDNA method from several donors. Imported from immuneACCESS, the table was reduced by TCRdb to in-frame sequences with V and J called. These copies leave out some clones; in studies compared against another copy, an unresolved V gene accounts for under half, and the cause of the remainder is not known. V, J and clone size reflect that table, while D and trimming were determined from the DNA. The sample has around 2,000,000 clones on record, 85% to 95% of them singletons. The ten largest clonotypes hold roughly 0.13% of the sample.

The sample consisted of naive CD4+ T cells sorted from blood. This sample's cell subset or site label indicates: CD45RA+ positively selected. The receptor's source is a young man in good health.

The CDR3 corresponds to CASSLLAGIYEQYF. The DNA sequence is given as TGCGCCAGCAGCTTGCTAGCGGGAATCTACGAGCAGTACTTC. The receptor chain draws on TRBV5-1 and TRBJ2-7, and TRBD2 matches 9 of the central bases. The CDR3 spans 14 residues, from the cysteine through the phenylalanine. The only DNA kept is the CDR3, 42 bases in frame from the first base. Reading the germline V gene gives CDR1 SGHRS and CDR2 YFSETQ. The germline V end is reduced by 1 base and the J end by 3 bases; junction bases left unmatched: 2.